These T cell receptor beta chains were read from a single sample in a study of shared clonotypes between healthy human individuals. The assay was immunoSEQ multiplex PCR, and TCRdb's table has in-frame clones only and misses some. The sample has some 600,000 clones; approximately 96% are singletons. The sequenced sample consisted of naive CD8+ T cells sorted from blood. These receptors were taken from a woman aged 25 to 39 in good health. The CDR3 runs from the conserved cysteine through the conserved F or W. The D gene is left open where the match is weak. The size of a clone is reported for some rows only, either as once, few or many, or as a class for expanded clones.

len	abundance	v_gene	d_gene	j_gene	CDR3aa	CDR3nt
16	NA	TRBV5-1	TRBD2	TRBJ2-3	CASSLRGGDSTDTQYF	TGCGCCAGCAGCTTGCGGGGGGGCGATAGCACAGATACGCAGTATTTT
15	NA	TRBV28	NA	TRBJ2-3	CASLLQGRGTDTQYF	TGTGCCAGCCTCCTACAGGGACGGGGCACAGATACGCAGTATTTT
14	NA	TRBV11-2	NA	TRBJ2-3	CASSLAGLPDTQYF	TGTGCCAGCAGCTTAGCGGGGCTCCCCGATACGCAGTATTTT
15	NA	TRBV5-5	TRBD2	TRBJ2-7	CASRTTSGASYEQYF	TGTGCCAGCAGAACGACTAGCGGGGCGTCCTACGAGCAGTACTTC
13	NA	TRBV5-4	NA	TRBJ1-1	CASSPTGRTEAFF	TGTGCCAGCAGCCCCACAGGGCGAACTGAAGCTTTCTTT
12	NA	TRBV6-5	NA	TRBJ2-1	CASSYGANEQFF	TGTGCCAGCAGTTACGGGGCCAATGAGCAGTTCTTC
17	NA	TRBV19	NA	TRBJ2-2	CASSPRPGKGNTGELFF	TGTGCCAGTAGTCCACGGCCGGGAAAGGGGAACACCGGGGAGCTGTTTTTT
12	NA	TRBV28	NA	TRBJ1-1	CASEDFNTEAFF	TGTGCCAGCGAAGATTTTAACACTGAAGCTTTCTTT
15	NA	TRBV27	NA	TRBJ2-2	CASRLGDKNTGELFF	TGTGCCAGCAGATTGGGTGACAAGAACACCGGGGAGCTGTTTTTT
13	NA	TRBV27	NA	TRBJ2-7	CASSFGKSYEQYF	TGTGCCAGCAGTTTTGGGAAATCCTACGAGCAGTACTTC
13	NA	TRBV28	NA	TRBJ2-3	CASSFRVADTQYF	TGTGCCAGCAGTTTTAGGGTAGCCGATACGCAGTATTTT
16	NA	TRBV11-2	TRBD2	TRBJ2-5	CASSSRTSANQETQYF	TGTGCCAGCAGCTCACGTACTAGCGCCAACCAAGAGACCCAGTACTTC
16	once	TRBV27	TRBD1	TRBJ1-5	CASSLRRQGWVQPQHF	TGTGCCAGCAGTTTACGGAGACAGGGGTGGGTTCAGCCCCAGCATTTT
15	NA	TRBV11-2	TRBD1	TRBJ1-2	CASSHGTGGGYGYTF	TGTGCCAGCAGCCACGGGACAGGCGGCGGCTATGGCTACACCTTC
13	NA	TRBV9	NA	TRBJ2-7	CASSLAGVHEQYF	TGTGCCAGCAGCTTGGCAGGGGTACACGAGCAGTACTTC
13	once	TRBV6-5	NA	TRBJ1-2	CASSHGGNYGYTF	TGTGCCAGCAGTCACGGGGGAAACTATGGCTACACCTTC
15	NA	TRBV6-6	NA	TRBJ1-2	CASSTGTADLYGYTF	TGTGCCAGCAGTACCGGGACGGCGGACCTCTATGGCTACACCTTC
15	NA	TRBV5-6	NA	TRBJ1-1	CASSLNQATTTEAFF	TGTGCCAGCAGCTTGAATCAGGCCACCACCACTGAAGCTTTCTTT
12	once	TRBV29-1	NA	TRBJ1-2	CSVEDSHYGYTF	TGCAGCGTCGAGGACAGCCACTATGGCTACACCTTC
15	NA	TRBV13	TRBD2	TRBJ2-1	CASSPPSSGVNEQFF	TGTGCCAGCAGCCCCCCTTCTAGCGGGGTCAATGAGCAGTTCTTC
19	once	TRBV7-9	NA	TRBJ2-7	CASSSPGGLPQKAKYEQYF	TGTGCCAGCAGCTCTCCCGGGGGACTTCCCCAGAAAGCCAAATACGAGCAGTACTTC
14	NA	TRBV13	TRBD2	TRBJ2-7	CASSLGTSGYEQYF	TGTGCCAGCAGCTTAGGGACTAGCGGTTACGAGCAGTACTTC
15	NA	TRBV7-9	TRBD1	TRBJ1-5	CASSGQGAGYQPQHF	TGTGCCAGCAGCGGGCAGGGGGCGGGTTATCAGCCCCAGCATTTT
16	NA	TRBV7-8	NA	TRBJ1-3	CASSPWAGRSGNTIYF	TGTGCCAGCAGCCCATGGGCGGGCCGCTCTGGAAACACCATATATTTT
13	NA	TRBV28	NA	TRBJ1-4	CASSLLLQGGLFF	TGTGCCAGCAGTCTACTTTTACAGGGAGGACTGTTTTTT
14	NA	TRBV27	NA	TRBJ1-1	CASSPTGRFTEAFF	TGTGCCAGCAGCCCGACAGGTCGGTTCACTGAAGCTTTCTTT
16	NA	TRBV27	TRBD2	TRBJ2-1	CASSLSSERGYNEQFF	TGTGCCAGCAGTTTATCGAGCGAGCGGGGTTACAATGAGCAGTTCTTC
13	NA	TRBV7-9	TRBD2	TRBJ2-5	CASCNGLEETQYF	TGTGCCAGCTGCAACGGACTAGAAGAGACCCAGTACTTC
15	NA	TRBV28	NA	TRBJ1-4	CASSPPGTINEKLFF	TGTGCCAGCAGCCCACCCGGGACGATAAATGAAAAACTGTTTTTT
13	NA	TRBV2	NA	TRBJ1-5	CASSVYSNQPQHF	TGTGCCAGCAGTGTATATAGCAATCAGCCCCAGCATTTT
16	NA	TRBV28	TRBD1	TRBJ1-5	CASSSSGTGSNQPQHF	TGTGCCAGCAGTTCCTCAGGGACAGGCAGCAATCAGCCCCAGCATTTT
12	NA	TRBV28	NA	TRBJ2-2	CASSRNTGELFF	TGTGCCAGCAGCAGAAACACCGGGGAGCTGTTTTTT
14	NA	TRBV19	TRBD2	TRBJ2-7	CASSISLAGREQYF	TGTGCCAGTAGTATAAGTCTAGCGGGACGCGAGCAGTACTTC
16	NA	TRBV27	TRBD2	TRBJ2-3	CASSLSLAGASDTQYF	TGTGCCAGCAGTTTATCGCTAGCGGGAGCCTCGGATACGCAGTATTTT
13	NA	TRBV11-2	NA	TRBJ2-1	CASSPGDYHEQFF	TGTGCCAGCAGCCCCGGGGATTATCATGAGCAGTTCTTC
16	NA	TRBV5-6	TRBD2	TRBJ2-3	CASSSFQAGVGDTQYF	TGTGCCAGCAGCTCCTTCCAAGCGGGAGTAGGGGATACGCAGTATTTT
14	NA	TRBV7-6	NA	TRBJ1-2	CASSLGTDHYGYTF	TGTGCCAGCAGCCTAGGGACGGACCACTATGGCTACACCTTC
16	NA	TRBV13	TRBD2	TRBJ2-7	CASSFGTSGSLYEQYF	TGTGCCAGCAGCTTTGGGACTAGCGGGAGTCTGTACGAGCAGTACTTC
13	NA	TRBV5-1	NA	TRBJ2-1	CASNGESYNEQFF	TGCGCCAGCAACGGGGAGTCTTACAATGAGCAGTTCTTC
15	NA	TRBV9	TRBD2	TRBJ2-7	CASSPTGTSTYEQYF	TGTGCCAGCAGCCCCACCGGGACTAGCACTTACGAGCAGTACTTC
18	NA	TRBV7-9	TRBD2	TRBJ2-1	CASSSSPGTSGRWNEQFF	TGTGCCAGCAGCTCGTCACCCGGGACTAGCGGGAGGTGGAATGAGCAGTTCTTC
14	NA	TRBV28	TRBD2	TRBJ2-7	CASSDSGRAHEQYF	TGTGCCAGCAGTGATAGCGGGAGGGCCCACGAGCAGTACTTC
16	once	TRBV27	TRBD2	TRBJ2-7	CASSLTSGSIVHEQYF	TGTGCCAGCAGTTTAACCAGCGGGAGTATAGTTCACGAGCAGTACTTC
18	NA	TRBV28	TRBD2	TRBJ2-1	CASSSPLSGRAPYNEQFF	TGTGCCAGCAGTTCCCCCCTGAGCGGGAGGGCACCCTACAATGAGCAGTTCTTC
15	NA	TRBV19	TRBD2	TRBJ2-7	CASSTGLAGSYEQYF	TGTGCCAGTAGTACCGGACTAGCGGGCTCCTACGAGCAGTACTTC
15	NA	TRBV27	TRBD1	TRBJ2-7	CASSPIGTGHYEQYF	TGTGCCAGCAGTCCCATCGGGACAGGCCACTACGAGCAGTACTTC
14	NA	TRBV2	TRBD1	TRBJ1-5	CASSTTGINQPQHF	TGTGCCAGCAGTACGACAGGGATCAATCAGCCCCAGCATTTT
18	NA	TRBV5-1	TRBD2	TRBJ2-2	CASSLGFRTSGSTGELFF	TGCGCCAGCAGCTTGGGTTTTCGGACTAGCGGGAGTACCGGGGAGCTGTTTTTT
15	NA	TRBV11-3	TRBD1	TRBJ2-1	CASSEEGAPGHEQFF	TGTGCCAGCAGCGAAGAGGGGGCTCCGGGACATGAGCAGTTCTTC
16	NA	TRBV7-9	NA	TRBJ2-1	CASSLGLDNRVYEQFF	TGTGCCAGCAGCTTAGGGCTAGATAACAGGGTATATGAGCAGTTCTTC
15	NA	TRBV7-9	NA	TRBJ1-3	CASSPDSSKGNTIYF	TGTGCCAGCAGCCCCGACAGTTCCAAGGGAAACACCATATATTTT
15	NA	TRBV11-3	NA	TRBJ1-5	CASSLWGGIISPQHF	TGTGCCAGCAGCTTATGGGGAGGGATAATCAGCCCCCAGCATTTT
15	NA	TRBV9	NA	TRBJ2-5	CASSVSLGRDETQYF	TGTGCCAGCAGTGTCAGCTTAGGGCGGGATGAGACCCAGTACTTC
15	NA	TRBV11-2	NA	TRBJ2-5	CASSSSGRPPGEQYF	TGTGCCAGCAGCTCATCGGGACGCCCCCCGGGGGAGCAGTACTTC
12	NA	TRBV6-6	NA	TRBJ1-2	CASSSDTYGYTF	TGTGCCAGCAGTTCCGACACCTATGGCTACACCTTC
15	NA	TRBV27	TRBD2	TRBJ2-7	CASSPSLAGVYEQYF	TGTGCCAGCAGTCCCTCACTAGCGGGAGTGTACGAGCAGTACTTC
17	NA	TRBV4-2	NA	TRBJ2-1	CASSQDSGAEPYNEQFF	TGTGCCAGCAGCCAAGATTCAGGAGCGGAACCCTACAATGAGCAGTTCTTC
16	NA	TRBV5-4	NA	TRBJ1-5	CASSRDDSYSNQPQHF	TGTGCCAGCAGCCGAGACGACAGTTATAGCAATCAGCCCCAGCATTTT
15	few	TRBV7-9	TRBD1	TRBJ1-2	CASSLSGQGVYGYTF	TGTGCCAGCAGTTTATCGGGACAGGGGGTGTATGGCTACACCTTC
13	NA	TRBV7-9	TRBD1	TRBJ1-1	CASIERGPGEAFF	TGTGCCAGCATCGAAAGGGGGCCGGGTGAAGCTTTCTTT